This T cell receptor beta chain is drawn from a study of cytomegalovirus exposure and HLA in healthy donors (dated by TCRdb to 2016 to 2017). Some background on the complete study: In an earlier analysis of 450 to 750 of the donors, 276 Gb of sequence data and about 110 million unique TCR beta sequences from 150 million to 200 million T cells were reported. An early release covering 500 to 750 HLA-typed donors comprised about 320 gigabases of sequencing data and roughly 85 million unique TCR sequences. Of the 300 to 500 genotyped donors, roughly 76% were placed in the genetic ancestry cluster associated with self-reported Caucasian donors. The aim of the study was to test whether cataloging public T cell receptors could identify signatures of past pathogen exposure. Using immunosequencing, the study profiled T cell repertoires from 500 to 800 subjects and related those repertoires to cytomegalovirus serostatus. Besides the first cohort of 500 to 700 subjects, a separate validation cohort made up of roughly 130 different subjects was used. The study combined high-throughput TCR immunosequencing, statistical association of individual TCRs with disease status, and machine learning to predict cytomegalovirus infection status. To study patterns of TCR occurrence, a later analysis re-analyzed previously published TCR beta repertoires from several hundred donors and added high-resolution HLA genotyping. Rather than using new phenotypic data, the later analysis identified candidate immune exposures from TCR beta sequences and from how often those sequences occurred across donors. An earlier analysis of several hundred of the donors applied high-throughput TCR beta sequencing to assess whether each TCR beta V gene segment acted as functional or pseudogenic. Donor age, sex, ethnicity and CMV serostatus were collected together with the repertoire data. A later genetic analysis used genome-wide SNP genotypes for about 60% of the 666 donors, treating that subset as a discovery cohort. All discovery cohort repertoires had been generated on a single sequencing platform. HLA typing covered class I and class II loci at four-digit resolution. Typing coverage differed by locus: A, B, C, DRB1 and DQB1 were typed in roughly 620-630 donors, DQA1 in 522, DPA1 in 600 to 610, and DPB1 in just under 490. Because of strong linkage in the cohort, roughly five DR-DQ haplotypes were treated as single units for association and clustering. Among roughly 400 genotyped donors of the cohort, an average of around 250,000 unique TCR beta nucleotide sequences was sequenced per donor, of which roughly 17% were non-productive.

In total, approximately 690 healthy bone marrow donors made up the cohort. Cohort members were all nominally healthy when sampled, although unrecorded immune exposures were likely present. The donor tested CMV seropositive, placing the donor among the approximately 290 seropositive members of the cohort. A peripheral blood sample was provided by each donor, and peripheral blood mononuclear cells were used for TCR beta sequencing. Genomic DNA was extracted from the blood cell samples with the Qiagen DNeasy Blood Extraction Kit. CDR3 length: 15 amino acids, cysteine to phenylalanine. The DNA shown is the 45-base CDR3, in frame from base 1. Per the germline V gene, KGHSH is the CDR1 and LQKENI is the CDR2. Ends trimmed: V by 3 bases, J by 5 bases; bases unmatched to a gene: 4. Note on this clone: No cognate antigen has been identified for it. The record has no base qualities; no much larger clone is one base away. The sample carries other DNA sequences with the same CDR3.

Library preparation used the immunoSEQ multiplex PCR assay. For the multiplex PCR, a mixture combining 60 forward primers for TCR Vbeta segments and 13 reverse primers for TCR Jbeta segments was used. The CDR3 region of rearranged TCR beta genes was amplified from genomic DNA by a multiplex PCR assay. On the Illumina HiSeq System, the amplified TCR beta libraries were sequenced as 87-base-pair reads. The study's own analysis went as follows. In a later analysis, tens of millions of unique TCR beta chains were counted across the 500 to 850 repertoires, and around 10 million of these chains were shared by at least two donors. To remove PCR and sequencing errors, raw reads were error-corrected and collapsed into unique sequences using a nearest-neighbor algorithm that merged closely related sequences. To assign V, D and J gene segments, CDR3 sequences were aligned to IMGT reference sequences. For a sequence to be retained, a match of at least six nucleotides was required to both a V gene segment and a J gene segment. A rearrangement counted as productive if the CDR3 had no stop codons and remained in frame with V and J, and every other rearrangement counted as non-productive. Following IMGT convention, CDR3 was defined as the stretch from the second conserved V-encoded cysteine up to the conserved J-encoded phenylalanine. In an earlier analysis of 550 to 650 of the donors, sequences lacking an unambiguous match to a single V gene segment were excluded. In an earlier analysis of a few hundred of the donors, V segments were called functional above 56.7% productive rearrangements and were called segregating when the between-donor standard deviation exceeded 5%. A statistical classification framework was developed to diagnose cytomegalovirus status using the catalog of TCR beta chain sequences. V and J gene assignment, in a later analysis, came from comparing TCR nucleotide sequences with IMGT/GENE-DB human TR gene sequences. A later analysis assigned CDR3 sequences and most-parsimonious VDJ recombination scenarios with the TCRdist pipeline. In a later analysis, each TCR beta chain was defined by its CDR3 amino acid sequence together with its V-gene family, and reads without a unique V-gene family were excluded. A later analysis removed 600 or so highly shared, low-generation-probability nucleotide sequences to deal with suspected cross-contamination and a sequencing artifact. In a later analysis, a clonal expansion index for each public chain was calculated from normalized within-repertoire ranks of inferred template counts. In a later analysis, generation probabilities were computed using a VDJ recombination model fitted to out-of-frame rearrangements, and the results were checked against IGoR. In a later analysis, TCR-TCR, TCR-HLA and TCR-CMV co-occurrence was scored with hypergeometric tests, and a repertoire-size bias correction was applied to TCR pairs. To estimate false discovery rates, a later analysis permuted the HLA or CMV assignments 20 times. A later analysis grouped co-occurring TCRs with DBSCAN, adding TCRdist sequence similarity when clustering within HLA-allele-positive subsets. Repertoires with fewer than 30,000 or more than 120,000 public chains were left out of co-occurrence clustering, as were a handful of repertoires with anomalous nucleotide sharing. TCRdb took this table from immuneACCESS and kept in-frame rearrangements with V and J called. Such tables lack part of the clones; where checked against another copy, unresolved V genes explain under half of the gap, and the rest is unexplained. V, J and clone size are those of that table, while D and trimming were read from the DNA. The sample profile shows some 180,000 clones; around three quarters of them were found once. The ten largest clones take up over 2% of the sample.

Beyond this particular receptor, the publication reports: Linkage disequilibrium might explain the correlated functional status among segregating V segments, but an unknown experimental factor could not be excluded. A later genetic analysis associated a missense DCLRE1C variant with V-gene and J-gene trimming of TCR beta chains, and an independent cohort replicated the association. Across donors, most TCR sequences were observed very rarely, whereas some public TCRs were present in many individuals. The classifier was reported to diagnose cytomegalovirus status with high specificity and sensitivity in both the original cohort and the validation cohort. In an earlier analysis of approximately 590 of the donors, most TCR beta V segments were observed in productive rearrangements about 90% or about 30% of the time, broadly matching IMGT annotations. A further reported finding was that TCR beta sequences accurately predicted the HLA-A and HLA-B alleles for most subjects in the first cohort. The 87-base-pair reads could not distinguish some IMGT-functional V segments, including TRBV6-2 and TRBV6-3, so those segments were excluded. At a false discovery rate of 0.05, a later analysis linked around 15,000 TCR beta sequences to specific HLA alleles. HLA typing was unavailable for some donors at each locus, so association tests used only the typed subset. Several of the top co-occurrence clusters appeared to be linked to parvovirus B19, influenza, CMV and Epstein-Barr virus, according to a later analysis. Immune exposure information for the cohort was limited to CMV serostatus. A group of highly shared sequence variants was considered likely to be a technical artifact of the sequencing pipeline. Assigning TCR associations to individual alleles was difficult when HLA alleles, especially DR and DQ, strongly co-occurred. Presence/absence analyses assumed roughly uniform sequencing depth across donors, an assumption that may not hold. In this cohort, only TCR beta chains were sequenced, and detectable features were limited by the absence of alpha or paired-chain data. The authors suggested that the approach could potentially be generalized to other disease states and immunological phenotypes. Compared with equally common non-associated chains, HLA-associated TCR beta chains in a later analysis were more clonally expanded and had lower generation probabilities. Because counts were too low, under 20 rarely observed V segments, including chromosome 9 orphons, were left out of the earlier analysis of 500 to 650 of the donors. The study gave a list of some 150 TCR beta chains associated with cytomegalovirus. In vitro tests confirmed that a few of the cytomegalovirus-associated TCR beta chains recognize cytomegalovirus antigens. In a later analysis, the rate of TCR association differed among HLA loci, with DRB1 alleles having the most associated TCRs and HLA-C alleles having the fewest. In a later genetic analysis, fewer N-insertions in productive TCRs were reported among donors in an Asian-associated ancestry cluster than the roughly 700-donor mean. Most CMV-associated TCR beta chains appeared to be HLA-restricted in a later analysis, and the HLA associations seemed to be driven largely by CMV exposure.

The sample taken for sequencing was PBMCs. This sequence uses TRBV18 and TRBJ1-6, and TRBD1 aligns with 7 junction nucleotides. The source is a woman in her thirties in good health and CMV-seropositive. Here is the DNA: TGTGCCAGCTCACCCCAGGGGGGAGATAATTCACCCCTCCACTTT. This gives the protein CASSPQGGDNSPLHF.